This TCR beta chain comes out of a study of blood T cell repertoires in COVID-19. As for the study in general: The United States, Italy and Spain were the sources of the acute and convalescent COVID-19 samples.

In the original processing: Estimated nucleated cell counts came from reference gene primer amplification. Assay used: immunoSEQ multiplex PCR; TCRdb lists only in-frame clones, some missing. D and trimming were read from the DNA, whereas the V and J calls and clone size are those reported in that table. The sample includes 140,000 or so clones, approximately 89% of them seen just once. The sequence derives from a human donor in a cohort sampled during active COVID-19. The sequenced sample was peripheral blood.

CDR3 DNA: TGTGCCAGCAGTTCAGACTCTGTGGAGGTTATCGAGCAGTACTTC. As protein: CASSSDSVEVIEQYF. This chain uses TRBV27 with TRBJ2-7, with D maybe TRBD2 (5 bases). This CDR3 is built from 15 residues. The V and J ends lost 4 bases and 6 bases respectively, with 19 bases between them. Per the germline V gene, CDR1 is MNHEY and CDR2 is SMNVEV (reference sequence).